The next 26 T cell receptor beta chains were all read from a single sample in a study of cytomegalovirus exposure and HLA in healthy donors. Primers: 60 Vbeta forward and 13 Jbeta reverse. Here immunoSEQ multiplex PCR was the method, and the copy in TCRdb shows in-frame clones only, minus some. The sample holds fewer than 200,000 clones, over 60% seen once. Sequenced material: PBMCs. These TCRs come from a girl under 18 in good health and CMV-seronegative.

This clone was seen only a few times. This chain joins TRBV6-1 and TRBJ1-2; D not certain. Per germline, CDR1 MNHNS and CDR2 SASEGT. This CDR3 region has 14 residues. Trimming removed 3 bases at V and 1 base at J, with 9 bases between. This chain's CDR3 is CASSETNLNYGYTF. CDR3 nucleotide sequence: TGTGCCAGCAGTGAGACAAATCTTAACTATGGCTACACCTTC.

The chain recombines TRBV19 with TRBJ2-3; weak D call: TRBD2 (6 bases). The CDR3 has 16 residues. Germline CDR1 LNHDA, CDR2 SQIVND (reference sequence). Trimming took off 6 bases at V and 1 base at J, with 17 bases between the two ends. This CDR3 reads CASRIHQGGGTDTQYF. CDR3 bases: TGTGCCAGTAGAATCCACCAGGGCGGGGGCACAGATACGCAGTATTTT.

This sequence joins TRBV27 and TRBJ2-7; possible D gene TRBD1, 5 bases. V shed 3 bases and J shed 2 bases, with 17 bases lying between them. The CDR3 extends over 16 amino acids. Germline V gene data show CDR1 as MNHEY and CDR2 as SMNVEV (reference sequence). The CDR3: CASSFTRQGAPYEQYF. In DNA, the CDR3 is TGTGCCAGCAGTTTCACCAGACAAGGGGCCCCCTACGAGCAGTACTTC.

A few counts support this clone. The genes are TRBV5-1 and TRBJ1-1; D is possibly TRBD1 (6 bases). This CDR3 region has 14 residues. The V end lost 0 bases, the J end lost 5 bases, and 11 bases lay between the germline ends. CDR1 and CDR2 (germline): SGHRS, YFSETQ. CDR3 region: CASSLGQADTEAFF. CDR3 DNA sequence: TGCGCCAGCAGCTTGGGACAGGCTGATACTGAAGCTTTCTTT. Full variable domain (remainder filled in from reference TRBV5-1 and TRBJ1-1): KAGVTQTPRYLIKTRGQQVTLSCSPISGHRSVSWYQQTPGQGLQFLFEYFSETQRNKGNFPGRFSGRQFSNSRSEMNVSTLELGDSALYLCASSLGQADTEAFFGQGTRLTVV.

V gene TRBV10-3 combines with J gene TRBJ1-1, with 7 bases matching TRBD1. The CDR3 has 17 amino acids. Trimming took 1 base from V and 6 from J; bases not matched to a gene: 14. Per the germline V gene, CDR1 is ENHRY and CDR2 is SYGVKD. The CDR3, as DNA: TGTGCCATCAGTGAGTTTCTTGGGGCAGGGGGTTCCTCTGAAGCTTTCTTT. Protein: CAISEFLGAGGSSEAFF.

The V and J genes are TRBV29-1 and TRBJ1-6; D might be TRBD1 (5 bases). Per germline, CDR1 SQVTM and CDR2 ANQGSEA. This CDR3 is built from 14 residues. V lost 5 bases and J 6 bases, leaving 14 bases between the germline ends. CDR3 bases: TGCAGCGTTCTTACAGGAGACTTTAATTCACCCCTCCACTTT. This encodes CSVLTGDFNSPLHF.

The chain joins TRBV19 to TRBJ1-2, with no clear D. The germline V and J ends were trimmed by 2 bases and 2 bases, with 3 bases remaining between them. Germline lookup yields CDR1 LNHDA and CDR2 SQIVND (reference sequence). The CDR3 runs 12 residues. The CDR3 here is CASSILNYGYTF. CDR3 nucleotides: TGTGCCAGTAGTATACTAAACTATGGCTACACCTTC.

This sequence joins TRBV9 and TRBJ2-4; TRBD1 is a possible D gene (6 bases). Germline lookup yields CDR1 SGDLS and CDR2 YYNGEE. The CDR3 totals 14 residues. The V and J ends lost 4 bases and 6 bases respectively, with 14 bases between them. The CDR3 bases are TGTGCCAGCAGCCCAGGGACATCTGGAAACATTCAGTACTTC. Translation gives CASSPGTSGNIQYF.

This clone was detected a few times. The chain is built from TRBV2 and TRBJ1-1, with a possible D match to TRBD1 (6 bases). The CDR3 runs 14 residues. V was shortened by 5 bases and J by 3 bases, with 13 bases between the two germline ends. Germline V lookup: CDR1 SNHLY, CDR2 FYNNEI. The CDR3 loop reads CASSTRGYDTEAFF. CDR3 DNA: TGTGCCAGCAGTACCAGGGGATATGACACTGAAGCTTTCTTT.

The genes are TRBV12-5 and TRBJ2-7; the D is unclear. Trimming took off 0 bases at V and 3 bases at J, with 15 bases between the two ends. From germline, CDR1 is LGHNT and CDR2 FRNRAP. This CDR3 region has 16 residues. In DNA, the CDR3 is TGTGCTAGTGGTTTGGTACGCTCAGGAAGAGACTACGAGCAGTACTTC. This codes for CASGLVRSGRDYEQYF.

This chain connects TRBV2 to TRBJ2-4, with 8 bases fitting TRBD2. This CDR3 has 16 amino acids. Trimming took 7 bases from V and 2 from J; bases not matched to a gene: 10. The V gene's germline CDR1 is SNHLY and CDR2 FYNNEI. The CDR3 region has the DNA TGTGCCAGCATCGGGGGGGAGGGTAGCTCCAAAAACATTCAGTACTTC. This codes for CASIGGEGSSKNIQYF.

This clone was recorded a few times. J is TRBJ1-5 and V is TRBV18, with D tentatively TRBD1 (6 bases). The CDR3 spans 15 residues. Trimming removed 6 bases from V and 5 bases from J, with 17 bases in between. Germline assignment: CDR1 KGHSH and CDR2 LQKENI. The CDR3 protein is CASSAEQGSYQPQHF. DNA of the CDR3: TGTGCCAGCTCCGCAGAACAGGGCAGCTATCAGCCCCAGCATTTT.

The V gene is TRBV25-1, the J gene TRBJ2-1; D not resolved. Trimming cost V 7 bases and J 2 bases, with 21 bases left between them. The CDR3 has 17 residues. Per the germline V gene, CDR1 is MGHDK and CDR2 is SYGVNS. The CDR3 DNA reads TGTGCCAGCAAGAGCCATTTTGATGAAGAAGCCTACAATGAGCAGTTCTTC. Translated, it gives CASKSHFDEEAYNEQFF.

The V gene is TRBV27, the J gene TRBJ1-1, with TRBD1 as a possible D gene (6 bases). The CDR3 has 14 amino acids. Germline CDR1 MNHEY, CDR2 SMNVEV (reference sequence). With 9 bases removed from V and 0 bases from J, the gap between germline ends came to 14 bases. CDR3 loop: CASLGTLMNTEAFF. The DNA of the CDR3 is TGTGCCAGTTTAGGGACACTCATGAACACTGAAGCTTTCTTT.

This clone was seen more than once but under ten times. The chain combines TRBV5-3 with TRBJ2-3; D unresolved. TRBV5-3 qualifies as an ORF whose function is uncertain. V gave up 3 bases and J gave up 2 bases, with 4 bases separating them. The CDR3 is 12 amino acids. CDR3 in DNA: TGTGCCAGAAGCTCTATCACAGATACGCAGTATTTT. It codes for CARSSITDTQYF.

This chain joins TRBV2 and TRBJ1-5, with a weak D call TRBD1 (5 bases). Germline assignment: CDR1 SNHLY and CDR2 FYNNEI. The ends were cut back, 2 bases at V and 5 bases at J, with 7 bases in the middle. The CDR3 length is 13 residues. The CDR3 bases are TGTGCCAGCAGTGAACAGGGCGATCAGCCCCAGCATTTT. Translation: CASSEQGDQPQHF.

The chain has TRBV19 and TRBJ1-1; no firm D call. The V gene lost 11 bases and the J gene lost 3 bases, with 13 bases spanning the gap. Germline V lookup: CDR1 LNHDA, CDR2 SQIVND (reference sequence). The CDR3 loop spans 12 amino acids. CDR3 region: CAVLFSDTEAFF. CDR3 coding DNA: TGTGCCGTGTTGTTTAGCGACACTGAAGCTTTCTTT.

V gene TRBV5-1 combines with J gene TRBJ1-1; TRBD1 is a possible D gene (6 bases). Trimming removed 4 bases at V and 0 bases at J, with 10 bases between. The CDR3 contains 14 residues. Germline loops: CDR1 SGHRS, CDR2 YFSETQ. As DNA, the CDR3 is TGCGCCAGCAGCCCACAGGGACTGAACACTGAAGCTTTCTTT. Protein: CASSPQGLNTEAFF.

This clone was observed a handful of times. This chain connects TRBV5-1 to TRBJ1-4; 10 bases map to TRBD1. Trimming cost V 5 bases and J 8 bases; bases outside gene matches: 6. CDR3 length equals 14 residues. Germline loops: CDR1 SGHRS, CDR2 YFSETQ. CDR3 in amino acids: CASRRGQGGEKLFF. DNA for the CDR3: TGCGCCAGCAGACGAGGACAGGGGGGAGAAAAACTGTTTTTT.

The J gene is TRBJ2-2, the V gene TRBV2; possibly TRBD2 for D (5 bases). The CDR3 runs to 15 residues. With 6 bases removed from V and 1 base from J, the gap between germline ends came to 12 bases. Germline V gene lookup returns CDR1 SNHLY and CDR2 FYNNEI. Written as DNA, the CDR3 is TGTGCCAGCAGAGAACCGAGGGAGAACACCGGGGAGCTGTTTTTT. It codes for CASREPRENTGELFF.

The J gene is TRBJ2-2, the V gene TRBV6-4, with 13 bases matching TRBD2. CDR1 and CDR2 from the germline V gene are MRHNA and SNTAGT. The CDR3 runs 17 residues. Unmatched junction bases numbered 9, after V lost 6 bases and J lost 5 bases. CDR3 nucleotide sequence: TGTGCCAGCAGCCCCGGACTAGCGGGGGATGGTACCGGGGAGCTGTTTTTT. Translating gives CASSPGLAGDGTGELFF.

This clone was seen a few times. The V and J genes are TRBV29-1 and TRBJ1-2; unclear D gene. V lost 0 bases, J lost 3 bases, and 5 bases lay in between. The CDR3 loop spans 12 amino acids. Looked up from germline, CDR1 is SQVTM and CDR2 is ANQGSEA. The CDR3 nucleotides read TGCAGCGTTGAAGACAGATACTATGGCTACACCTTC. Translation gives CSVEDRYYGYTF.

This chain uses TRBV5-6 with TRBJ2-2, with 16 positions matching TRBD2. Germline V gene data show CDR1 as SGHDT and CDR2 as YYEEEE. The junction had 4 bases not matched to a gene; V was cut back by 3 bases and J by 2 bases. The length of the CDR3 is 18 residues. CDR3 amino acids: CASSWGLAGGPNTGELFF. DNA of the CDR3: TGTGCCAGCAGCTGGGGACTAGCGGGGGGGCCCAACACCGGGGAGCTGTTTTTT.

The chain uses TRBV9 and TRBJ1-4; possibly TRBD1 for D (6 bases). The CDR3 loop spans 15 amino acids. V was pared by 7 bases and J by 4 bases, with 17 bases between. The germline V gene encodes CDR1 SGDLS and CDR2 YYNGEE. This CDR3 is CASSSLGGNNEKLFF. CDR3 nucleotide sequence: TGTGCCAGCTCTAGTCTAGGGGGTAATAATGAAAAACTGTTTTTT.

The chain has TRBV15 and TRBJ2-5, with 11 bases lining up with TRBD2. CDR1 and CDR2 (germline): LNHNV, YYDKDF (reference sequence). This CDR3 has 17 residues. The V gene end was trimmed by 0 bases and the J gene end by 5 bases; junction bases not matched to a gene: 8. CDR3 amino acids: CATSRDLAGGGGETQYF. Written as DNA, the CDR3 is TGTGCCACCAGCAGAGATCTAGCGGGGGGCGGAGGGGAGACCCAGTACTTC.

The chain employs TRBV2 and TRBJ1-1; tentatively, D is TRBD1 (6 bases). Per the germline V gene, CDR1 is SNHLY and CDR2 is FYNNEI. This CDR3 region has 15 residues. Trimming left V 6 bases short and J 2 bases short, with 16 bases between. CDR3 in amino acids: CASSGRQDYNTEAFF. CDR3 sequence (DNA): TGTGCCAGCAGCGGTCGACAGGATTATAACACTGAAGCTTTCTTT.